These T cell receptor beta chains were read from a single sample in a study of blood T cell repertoires in COVID-19. Sequencing was performed with immunoSEQ multiplex PCR; in TCRdb, only in-frame clones are kept and a portion is missing. The sample consists of tens of thousands of clones, approximately 88% of them appearing once. Sample: peripheral blood. The receptor source for this set is a human donor in a cohort sampled during active COVID-19. CDR3s include the opening cysteine and the closing phenylalanine or tryptophan. Each record gives: clone size, V gene, D gene, J gene, CDR3 protein, CDR3 DNA. A D gene is named only where the DNA matches it firmly. Only some rows state a clone size, as once, few, many or a class for expanded clones.

clone_size: .; v_call: TRBV5-5; d_call: TRBD1; j_call: TRBJ2-7; cdr3_aa: CASSLGQGSSYEQYF; cdr3_nt: TGTGCCAGCAGCCTCGGACAGGGAAGCTCCTACGAGCAGTACTTC
clone_size: .; v_call: TRBV2; d_call: TRBD1; j_call: TRBJ1-2; cdr3_aa: CASSKRGTETGAWPCF; cdr3_nt: TGTGCCAGCAGTAAACGGGGGACCGAGACAGGGGCCTGGCCATGCTTC
clone_size: once; v_call: TRBV27; d_call: .; j_call: TRBJ2-7; cdr3_aa: CASSSQAHEQYF; cdr3_nt: TGTGCCAGCAGTTCGCAGGCACACGAGCAGTACTTC
clone_size: .; v_call: TRBV6-5; d_call: .; j_call: TRBJ1-2; cdr3_aa: CASSYQTESSLGYTF; cdr3_nt: TGTGCCAGCAGTTACCAGACAGAAAGCTCCTTGGGCTACACCTTC
clone_size: once; v_call: TRBV6-5; d_call: TRBD1; j_call: TRBJ1-2; cdr3_aa: CASSPGTGDYGYTF; cdr3_nt: TGTGCCAGCAGTCCCGGGACAGGAGACTATGGCTACACCTTC
clone_size: .; v_call: TRBV30; d_call: TRBD1; j_call: TRBJ1-2; cdr3_aa: CAWSSSPGGLYGYTF; cdr3_nt: TGTGCCTGGTCCTCGTCCCCAGGGGGCCTGTATGGCTACACCTTC
clone_size: .; v_call: TRBV5-6; d_call: TRBD1; j_call: TRBJ1-1; cdr3_aa: CASSLDRGNTEAFF; cdr3_nt: TGTGCCAGCAGCTTGGACAGGGGGAACACTGAAGCTTTCTTT
clone_size: .; v_call: TRBV4-1; d_call: TRBD1; j_call: TRBJ2-7; cdr3_aa: CASSLLPGQGAYEQYF; cdr3_nt: TGCGCCAGCAGCCTTCTACCGGGACAGGGGGCCTACGAGCAGTACTTC
clone_size: .; v_call: TRBV9; d_call: .; j_call: TRBJ2-3; cdr3_aa: CASSAPQDITDTQYF; cdr3_nt: TGTGCCAGCAGCGCACCCCAGGACATCACAGATACGCAGTATTTT
clone_size: .; v_call: TRBV14; d_call: .; j_call: TRBJ1-1; cdr3_aa: CASSSTTDREHHTEAFF; cdr3_nt: TGTGCCAGCAGCTCTACGACTGACCGCGAACACCACACTGAAGCTTTCTTT
clone_size: .; v_call: TRBV3-1/TRBV3-2; d_call: .; j_call: TRBJ1-1; cdr3_aa: CASSQGGLGAEAFF; cdr3_nt: TGTGCCAGCAGCCAAGGAGGGCTTGGGGCTGAAGCTTTCTTT
clone_size: .; v_call: TRBV29-1; d_call: TRBD1; j_call: TRBJ2-6; cdr3_aa: CSVHTGALTSGANVLTF; cdr3_nt: TGCAGCGTTCATACAGGGGCTTTGACCTCTGGGGCCAACGTCCTGACTTTC
clone_size: .; v_call: TRBV5-1; d_call: TRBD2; j_call: TRBJ2-7; cdr3_aa: CASSLGRTSGGDEQYF; cdr3_nt: TGCGCCAGCAGCTTGGGGCGGACTAGCGGGGGTGACGAGCAGTACTTC